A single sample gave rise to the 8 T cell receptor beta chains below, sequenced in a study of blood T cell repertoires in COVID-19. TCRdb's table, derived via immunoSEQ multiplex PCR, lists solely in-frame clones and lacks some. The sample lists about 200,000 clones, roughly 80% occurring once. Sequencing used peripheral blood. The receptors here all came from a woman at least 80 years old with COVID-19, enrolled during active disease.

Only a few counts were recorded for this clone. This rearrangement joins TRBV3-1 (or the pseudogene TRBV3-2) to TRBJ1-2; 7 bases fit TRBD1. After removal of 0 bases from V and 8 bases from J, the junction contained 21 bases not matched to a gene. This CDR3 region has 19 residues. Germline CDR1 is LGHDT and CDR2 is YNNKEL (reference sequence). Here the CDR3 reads CASSQERPANRGQVGGYTF. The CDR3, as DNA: TGTGCCAGCAGCCAAGAGCGGCCGGCGAACAGGGGCCAGGTGGGCGGCTACACCTTC.

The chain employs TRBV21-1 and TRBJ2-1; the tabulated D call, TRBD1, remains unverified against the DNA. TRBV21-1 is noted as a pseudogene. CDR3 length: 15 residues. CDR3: CASKYGTGGKNEQFF. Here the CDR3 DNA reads TGTGCCAGCAAATACGGGACAGGGGGTAAGAATGAGCAGTTCTTC.

The CDR3 sequence: CASSQVVRSGGSAPLHF. The DNA of the CDR3 is TGCGCCAGCAGCCAAGTTGTGAGGTCAGGGGGTTCGGCACCCCTCCACTTT. The rearrangement links TRBV4-1 to TRBJ1-6, with 7 bases matching TRBD1. The ends lost 1 base at V and 11 bases at J; junction bases unmatched: 14. CDR1 is MGHRA, CDR2 YSYEKL, per germline. The CDR3 is 17 amino acids.

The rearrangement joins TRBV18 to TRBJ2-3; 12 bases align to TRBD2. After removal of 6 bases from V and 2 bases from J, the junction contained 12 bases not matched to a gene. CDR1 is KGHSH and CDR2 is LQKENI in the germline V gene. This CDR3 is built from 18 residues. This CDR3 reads CASSVLAGGPVDTDTQYF. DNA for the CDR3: TGTGCCAGCTCCGTCCTAGCGGGAGGGCCCGTTGACACAGATACGCAGTATTTT.

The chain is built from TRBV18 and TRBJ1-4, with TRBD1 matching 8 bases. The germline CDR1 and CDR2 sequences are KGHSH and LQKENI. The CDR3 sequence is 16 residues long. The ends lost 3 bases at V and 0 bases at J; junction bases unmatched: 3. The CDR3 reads CASSPGQGATNEKLFF. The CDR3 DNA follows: TGTGCCAGCTCACCCGGACAGGGTGCAACTAATGAAAAACTGTTTTTT.

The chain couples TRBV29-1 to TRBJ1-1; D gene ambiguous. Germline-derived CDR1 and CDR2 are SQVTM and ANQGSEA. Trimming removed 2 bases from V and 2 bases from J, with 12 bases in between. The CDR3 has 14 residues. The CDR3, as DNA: TGCAGCGTTGAAAAGGCGGGCTATAACACTGAAGCTTTCTTT. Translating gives CSVEKAGYNTEAFF.

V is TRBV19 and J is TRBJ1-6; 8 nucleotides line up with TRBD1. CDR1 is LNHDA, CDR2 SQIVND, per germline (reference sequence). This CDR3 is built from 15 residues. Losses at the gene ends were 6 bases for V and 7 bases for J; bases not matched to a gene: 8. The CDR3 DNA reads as TGTGCCAGTAGGCGACCGGACAGGGAAAATTCACCCCTCCACTTT. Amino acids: CASRRPDRENSPLHF. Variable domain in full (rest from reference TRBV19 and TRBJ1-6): DGGITQSPKYLFRKEGQNVTLSCEQNLNHDAMYWYRQDPGQGLRLIYYSQIVNDFQKGDIAEGYSVSREKKESFPLTVTSAQKNPTAFYLCASRRPDRENSPLHFGNGTRLTVT.

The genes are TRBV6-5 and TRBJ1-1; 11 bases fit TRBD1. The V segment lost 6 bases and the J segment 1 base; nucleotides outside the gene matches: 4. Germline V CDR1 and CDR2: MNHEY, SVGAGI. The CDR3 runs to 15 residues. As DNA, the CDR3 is TGTGCCAGCAGACGGACAGGGGGCCAGAACACTGAAGCTTTCTTT. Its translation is CASRRTGGQNTEAFF.